The clone carrying this TCR beta chain was seen a few times. The sample comes from a study of CD8 T cells in ankylosing spondylitis. With molecular barcodes, quantitative 5'-RACE was used to make the TCR beta libraries. Each CDR3 protein gets one entry after TCRdb re-called the 5' RACE reads with MiXCR. Of 27,000 or so distinct CDR3 sequences in the sample, 7.9% were seen once. This sequence originates from a male donor with ankylosing spondylitis or in good health (not recorded which). Input material: blood.

CDR3: CASGLVNPGGNQPQHF. CDR3 in DNA: TGTGCTAGTGGTTTGGTAAACCCTGGGGGCAATCAGCCCCAGCATTTT. The V gene is TRBV12-5, the J gene TRBJ1-5; D is unresolved. The CDR3 is made up of 16 amino acids. Germline V lookup: CDR1 LGHNT, CDR2 FRNRAP. The germline V and J ends were trimmed by 0 bases and 2 bases, with 11 bases remaining between them.